This T cell receptor (beta chain) appears in the sequencing data of a study of OX40 agonist ivuxolimab in advanced cancers. The wider study: An agonistic anti-OX40 (CD134) antibody, ivuxolimab, was used to treat the patients.

Sequencing used immunoSEQ multiplex PCR; TCRdb keeps in-frame clones, though not all of them. The sample has tens of thousands of clones; roughly 89% are singletons. Germline lookup yields CDR1 SGHTA and CDR2 FQGNSA. This CDR3 comprises 13 residues. V was pared by 2 bases and J by 5 bases, with 7 bases between. This clonotype was sampled from an adult with an advanced solid tumor such as melanoma, head and neck, liver or kidney cancer. This chain uses TRBV7-2 with TRBJ1-5; D gene unclear. This material consisted of CD4+ or CD8+ T cells sorted from blood, taken in a trial of the OX40 agonist ivuxolimab. The chain's CDR3 is CASSLKVDQPQHF. The CDR3 nucleotides are TGTGCCAGCAGCTTAAAGGTCGATCAGCCCCAGCATTTT.